This entry lists 9 T cell receptor beta chains sequenced from one sample in a study of T cell responses to AZD1222 COVID-19 vaccine. Repertoires were generated with immunoSEQ multiplex PCR, while TCRdb's copy carries only in-frame clones and drops some. The sample includes roughly 130,000 clones, roughly 88% of them seen just once. Sequenced here: peripheral blood, sampled on day 0 of AZD1222 vaccination. The receptor source for this set is an adult in good health.

The V call is TRBV30, the J call TRBJ2-6, with D maybe TRBD1 (6 bases). Trimming left V 5 bases short and J 0 bases short, with 17 bases between. CDR1 is GTSNPN and CDR2 is SVGIG in the germline V gene (reference sequence). The length of the CDR3 is 17 residues. CDR3 residues: CAWDRLGSVSGANVLTF. For the CDR3, the DNA is TGTGCCTGGGACAGGTTAGGGAGCGTCTCTGGGGCCAACGTCCTGACTTTC. Full variable domain (remainder filled in from reference TRBV30 and TRBJ2-6): SQTIHQWPATLVQPVGSPLSLECTVEGTSNPNLYWYRQAAGRGLQLLFYSVGIGQISSEVPQNLSASRPQDRQFILSSKKLLLSDSGFYLCAWDRLGSVSGANVLTFGAGSRLTVL.

The V and J genes are TRBV2 and TRBJ2-7, with 11 bases aligning to TRBD2. The CDR3 loop spans 15 amino acids. V shed 8 bases, J shed 0 bases, and the junction held 6 bases outside the gene matches. Germline CDR1 reads SNHLY; CDR2 reads FYNNEI. The CDR3 DNA is TGTGCCAGCCGCCTGACTAGCGGGGACTCCTACGAGCAGTACTTC. This sequence encodes CASRLTSGDSYEQYF.

The chain links TRBV7-2 to TRBJ2-6; TRBD1 aligns across 7 bases. The trim removed 5 bases at V and 3 bases at J, leaving 10 bases unmatched. Looked up from germline, CDR1 is SGHTA and CDR2 is FQGNSA. The CDR3 consists of 17 residues. Here the CDR3 reads CASSPTKTGNGANVLTF. CDR3 sequence (DNA): TGTGCCAGCAGCCCGACTAAGACAGGGAATGGGGCCAACGTCCTGACTTTC.

This rearrangement joins TRBV6-2 or TRBV6-3 to TRBJ1-1, with D tentatively TRBD1 (6 bases). Germline V gene data show CDR1 as MNHEY and CDR2 as SVGEGT. This CDR3 has 15 amino acids. The V and J ends lost 5 bases and 4 bases respectively, with 17 bases between them. The CDR3 DNA reads as TGTGCCAGCAGTGTCAGAGGGGGTCGGAGCACTGAAGCTTTCTTT. This codes for CASSVRGGRSTEAFF.

The J gene is TRBJ2-5, the V gene TRBV4-1, with 9 bases that match TRBD2. Germline V CDR1 and CDR2: MGHRA, YSYEKL. The CDR3 has 17 amino acids. With V trimmed by 4 bases and J by 5 bases, 14 bases remained unmatched. CDR3 sequence reads: CASSLRIGGGAGETQYF. In DNA form, the CDR3 reads TGCGCCAGCAGCCTAAGAATCGGCGGGGGGGCCGGGGAGACCCAGTACTTC.

The chain joins TRBV24-1 to TRBJ2-3; 14 nucleotides align to TRBD2. Germline V gene lookup returns CDR1 KGHDR and CDR2 SFDVKD. The length of the CDR3 is 18 residues. V shed 0 bases and J 4 bases; nucleotides not matched to a gene: 5. CDR3 coding DNA: TGTGCCACCAGTGATTTGAGGACTAGCGGGGGGAGTGCAGATACGCAGTATTTT. Protein: CATSDLRTSGGSADTQYF.

The CDR3 sequence is CASSVGTLGLGEKLFF. The CDR3 DNA follows: TGTGCCAGCAGCGTAGGCACCCTGGGACTGGGTGAAAAACTGTTTTTT. This rearrangement joins TRBV9 to TRBJ1-4; a possible D gene is TRBD1 (5 bases). The V gene lost 0 bases and the J gene lost 7 bases, with 16 bases spanning the gap. CDR1 is SGDLS, CDR2 YYNGEE, per germline. There are 16 residues in the CDR3.

This rearrangement joins TRBV2 to TRBJ2-7; D ambiguous. Deletions cut 10 bases from V and 1 base from J, with 17 bases between. Per the germline V gene, CDR1 is SNHLY and CDR2 is FYNNEI. This CDR3 has 14 residues. The CDR3 loop is CATGSRSQSYEQYF. CDR3 DNA: TGTGCCACCGGGTCCAGGTCCCAATCCTACGAGCAGTACTTC.

This chain joins TRBV25-1 and TRBJ1-6; D unresolved. The V end was cut by 3 bases, the J end by 14 bases, with 11 bases between. This CDR3 is built from 12 residues. CDR1 is MGHDK and CDR2 is SYGVNS in the germline V gene. The CDR3 is CASSDAAWALHF. The CDR3 bases are TGTGCCAGCAGTGATGCCGCCTGGGCCCTCCACTTT.